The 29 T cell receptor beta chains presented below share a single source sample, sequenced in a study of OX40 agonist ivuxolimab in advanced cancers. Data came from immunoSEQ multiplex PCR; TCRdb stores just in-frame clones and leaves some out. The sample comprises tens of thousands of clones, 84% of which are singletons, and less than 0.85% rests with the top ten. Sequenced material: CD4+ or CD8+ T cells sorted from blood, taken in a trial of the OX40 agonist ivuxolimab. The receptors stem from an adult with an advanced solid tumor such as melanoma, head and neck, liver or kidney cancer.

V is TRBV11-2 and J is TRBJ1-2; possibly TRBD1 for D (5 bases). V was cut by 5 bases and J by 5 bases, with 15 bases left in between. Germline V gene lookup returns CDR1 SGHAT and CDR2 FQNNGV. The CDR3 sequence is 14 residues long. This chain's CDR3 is CASSDRRINYGYTF. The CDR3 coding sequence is TGTGCCAGCAGCGACAGACGGATTAATTATGGCTACACCTTC.

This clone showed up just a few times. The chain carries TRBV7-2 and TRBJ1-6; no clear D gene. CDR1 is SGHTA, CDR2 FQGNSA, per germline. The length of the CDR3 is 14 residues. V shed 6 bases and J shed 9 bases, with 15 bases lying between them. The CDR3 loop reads CASRLSIGRSPLHF. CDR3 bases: TGTGCCAGCAGACTCAGTATAGGGCGTTCACCCCTCCACTTT.

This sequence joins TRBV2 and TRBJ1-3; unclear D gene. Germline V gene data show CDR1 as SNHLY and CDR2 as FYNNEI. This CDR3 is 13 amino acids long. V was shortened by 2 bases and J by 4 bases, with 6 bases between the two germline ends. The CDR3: CASSEPWGNTIYF. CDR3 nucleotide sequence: TGTGCCAGCAGTGAACCCTGGGGAAACACCATATATTTT.

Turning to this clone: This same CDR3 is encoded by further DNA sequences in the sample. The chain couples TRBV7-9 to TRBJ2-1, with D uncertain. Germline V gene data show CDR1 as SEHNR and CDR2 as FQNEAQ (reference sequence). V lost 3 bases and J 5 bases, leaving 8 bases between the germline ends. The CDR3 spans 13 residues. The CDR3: CASSFGGHNEQFF. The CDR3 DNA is TGTGCCAGCAGCTTCGGCGGTCACAATGAGCAGTTCTTC.

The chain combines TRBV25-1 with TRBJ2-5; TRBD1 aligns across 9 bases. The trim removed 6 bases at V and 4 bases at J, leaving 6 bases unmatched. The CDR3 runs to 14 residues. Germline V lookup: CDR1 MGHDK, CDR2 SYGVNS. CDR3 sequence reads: CASSALTGGETQYF. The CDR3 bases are TGTGCCAGCAGCGCTTTGACAGGGGGAGAGACCCAGTACTTC. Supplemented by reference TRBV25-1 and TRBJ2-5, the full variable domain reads EADIYQTPRYLVIGTGKKITLECSQTMGHDKMYWYQQDPGMELHLIHYSYGVNSTEKGDLSSESTVSRIRTEHFPLTLESARPSHTSQYLCASSALTGGETQYFGPGTRLLVL.

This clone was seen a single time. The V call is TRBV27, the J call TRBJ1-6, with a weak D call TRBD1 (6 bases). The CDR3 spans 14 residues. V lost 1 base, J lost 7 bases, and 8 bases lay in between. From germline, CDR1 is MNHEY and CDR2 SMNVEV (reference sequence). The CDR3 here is CASSLLRGNSPLHF. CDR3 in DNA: TGTGCCAGCAGTTTATTAAGGGGGAATTCACCCCTCCACTTT.

CDR3: CASSPIGGSPLHF. In DNA form, the CDR3 reads TGTGCCAGCAGCCCCATTGGGGGGTCACCCCTCCACTTT. This rearrangement joins TRBV5-8 to TRBJ1-6, with D perhaps TRBD1 (5 bases). From germline, CDR1 is SGHTS and CDR2 YDEGEE. The CDR3 has 13 amino acids. The V and J ends lost 4 bases and 10 bases respectively, with 12 bases between them. The full variable domain, rest sourced from reference TRBV5-8 and TRBJ1-6, is EAGVTQSPTHLIKTRGQQATLRCSPISGHTSVYWYQQALGLGLQFLLWYDEGEERNRGNFPPRFSGRQFPNYSSELNVNALELEDSALYLCASSPIGGSPLHFGNGTRLTVT.

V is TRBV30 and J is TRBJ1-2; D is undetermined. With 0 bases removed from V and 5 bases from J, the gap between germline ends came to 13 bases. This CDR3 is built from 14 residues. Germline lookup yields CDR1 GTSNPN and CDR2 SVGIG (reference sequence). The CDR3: CAWSVERVWYGYTF. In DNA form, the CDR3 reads TGTGCCTGGAGTGTTGAACGGGTTTGGTATGGCTACACCTTC.

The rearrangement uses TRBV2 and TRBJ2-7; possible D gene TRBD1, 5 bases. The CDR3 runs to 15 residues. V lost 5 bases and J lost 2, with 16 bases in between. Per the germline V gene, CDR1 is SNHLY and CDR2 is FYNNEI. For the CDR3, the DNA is TGTGCCAGCAGTAGGGATCCAGGGATGACCTACGAGCAGTACTTC. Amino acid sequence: CASSRDPGMTYEQYF.

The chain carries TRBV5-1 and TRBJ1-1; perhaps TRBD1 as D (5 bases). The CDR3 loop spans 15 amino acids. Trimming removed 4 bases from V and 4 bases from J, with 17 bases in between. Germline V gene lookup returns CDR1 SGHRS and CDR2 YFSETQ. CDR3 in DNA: TGCGCCAGCAGCCAGGGTGGGGGGGAGAGCACTGAAGCTTTCTTT. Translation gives CASSQGGGESTEAFF.

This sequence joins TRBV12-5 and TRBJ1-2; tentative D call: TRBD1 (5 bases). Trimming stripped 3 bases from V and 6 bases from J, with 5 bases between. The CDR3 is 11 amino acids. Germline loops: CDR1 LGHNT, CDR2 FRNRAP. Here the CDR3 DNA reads TGTGCTAGTGGTTTAGGGGATGGCTACACCTTC. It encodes CASGLGDGYTF. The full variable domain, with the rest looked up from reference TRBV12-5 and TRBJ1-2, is DARVTQTPRHKVTEMGQEVTMRCQPILGHNTVFWYRQTMMQGLELLAYFRNRAPLDDSGMPKDRFSAEMPDATLATLKIQPSEPRDSAVYFCASGLGDGYTFGSGTRLTVV.

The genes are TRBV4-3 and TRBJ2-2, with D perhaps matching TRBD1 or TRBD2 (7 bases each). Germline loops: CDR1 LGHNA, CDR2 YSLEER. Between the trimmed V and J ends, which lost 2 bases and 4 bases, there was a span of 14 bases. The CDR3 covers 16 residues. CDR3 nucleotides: TGCGCCAGCAGCCAAAGCGGCAGGGGGGGCACCGGGGAGCTGTTTTTT. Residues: CASSQSGRGGTGELFF.

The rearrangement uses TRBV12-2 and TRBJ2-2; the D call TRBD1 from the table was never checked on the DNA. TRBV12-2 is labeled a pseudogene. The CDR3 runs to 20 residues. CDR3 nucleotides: TGTGCAAGTCGCTTAGCGTGGTGGGGACAGGCCTTTTCGGGCACCGGGGAGCTGTTTTTT. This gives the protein CASRLAWWGQAFSGTGELFF.

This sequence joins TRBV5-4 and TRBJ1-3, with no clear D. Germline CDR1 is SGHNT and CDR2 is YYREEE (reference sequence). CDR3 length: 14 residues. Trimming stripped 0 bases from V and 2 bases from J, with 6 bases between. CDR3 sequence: CASSLDPAGNTIYF. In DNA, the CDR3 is TGTGCCAGCAGCTTGGACCCAGCTGGAAACACCATATATTTT.

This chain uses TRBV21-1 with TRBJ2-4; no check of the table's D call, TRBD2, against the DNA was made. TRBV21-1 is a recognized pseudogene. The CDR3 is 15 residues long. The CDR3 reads CARLFLTRCENIQYF. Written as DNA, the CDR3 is TGTGCCCGGTTATTCCTTACGCGTTGCGAGAACATTCAGTACTTC.

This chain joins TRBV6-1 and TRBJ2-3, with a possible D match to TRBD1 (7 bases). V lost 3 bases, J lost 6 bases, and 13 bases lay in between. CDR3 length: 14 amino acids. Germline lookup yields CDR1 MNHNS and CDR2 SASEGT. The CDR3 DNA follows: TGTGCCAGCAGTGACGGGCAGGGGGGTGATACGCAGTATTTT. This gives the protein CASSDGQGGDTQYF.

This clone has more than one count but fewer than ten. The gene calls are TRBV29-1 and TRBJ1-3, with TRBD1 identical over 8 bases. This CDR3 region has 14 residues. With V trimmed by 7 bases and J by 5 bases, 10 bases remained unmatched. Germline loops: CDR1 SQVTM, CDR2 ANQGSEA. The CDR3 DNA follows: TGCAGCGCCAACACACAGGGGGGAAGAAACACCATATATTTT. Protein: CSANTQGGRNTIYF.

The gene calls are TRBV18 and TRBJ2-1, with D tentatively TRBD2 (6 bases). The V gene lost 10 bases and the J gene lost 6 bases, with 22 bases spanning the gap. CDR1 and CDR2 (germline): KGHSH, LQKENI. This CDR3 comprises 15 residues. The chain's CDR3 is CATSFGVAGTNEQFF. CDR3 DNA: TGTGCCACCAGTTTTGGGGTGGCGGGAACCAATGAGCAGTTCTTC.

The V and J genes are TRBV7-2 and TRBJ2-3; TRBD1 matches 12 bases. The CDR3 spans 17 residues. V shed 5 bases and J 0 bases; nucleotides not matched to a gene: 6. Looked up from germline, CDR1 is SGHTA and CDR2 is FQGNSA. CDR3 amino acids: CASSGDRGRASTDTQYF. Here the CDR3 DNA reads TGTGCCAGCAGCGGGGACAGGGGGCGAGCTAGCACAGATACGCAGTATTTT.

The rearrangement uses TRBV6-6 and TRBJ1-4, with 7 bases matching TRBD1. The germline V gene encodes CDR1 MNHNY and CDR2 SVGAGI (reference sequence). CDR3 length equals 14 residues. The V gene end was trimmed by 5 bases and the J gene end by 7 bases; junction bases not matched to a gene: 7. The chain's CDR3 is CASSPYRDSEKLFF. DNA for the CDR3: TGTGCCAGCAGTCCGTACCGGGACAGTGAAAAACTGTTTTTT.

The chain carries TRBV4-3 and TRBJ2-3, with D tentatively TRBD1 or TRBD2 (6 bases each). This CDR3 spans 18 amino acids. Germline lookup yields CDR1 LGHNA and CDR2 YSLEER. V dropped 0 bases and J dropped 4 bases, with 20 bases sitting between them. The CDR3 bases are TGCGCCAGCAGCCAAGATGGGGTGGACGGGGGCTGGGCAGATACGCAGTATTTT. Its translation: CASSQDGVDGGWADTQYF.

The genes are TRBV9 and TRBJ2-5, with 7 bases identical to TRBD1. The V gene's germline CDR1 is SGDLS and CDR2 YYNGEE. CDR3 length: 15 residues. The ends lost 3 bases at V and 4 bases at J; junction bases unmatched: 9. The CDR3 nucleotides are TGTGCCAGCAGCGCGGCCAGGGGGTTCGGAGAGACCCAGTACTTC. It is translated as CASSAARGFGETQYF.

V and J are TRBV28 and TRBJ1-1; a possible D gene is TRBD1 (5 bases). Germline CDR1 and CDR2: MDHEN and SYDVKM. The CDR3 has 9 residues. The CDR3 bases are TGTTCAGGGCCCCCTGAAGCTTTCTTT. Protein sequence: CSGPPEAFF.

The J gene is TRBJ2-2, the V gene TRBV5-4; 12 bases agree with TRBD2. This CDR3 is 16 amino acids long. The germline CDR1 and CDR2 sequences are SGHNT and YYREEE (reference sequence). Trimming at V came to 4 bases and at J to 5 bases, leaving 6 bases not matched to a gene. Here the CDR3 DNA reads TGTGCCAGCAGCACCTGGACTAGCGGGAAGACCGGGGAGCTGTTTTTT. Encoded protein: CASSTWTSGKTGELFF.

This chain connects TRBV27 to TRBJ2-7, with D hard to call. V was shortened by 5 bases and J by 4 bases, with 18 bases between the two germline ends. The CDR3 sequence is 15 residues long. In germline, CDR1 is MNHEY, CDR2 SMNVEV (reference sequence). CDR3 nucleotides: TGTGCCAGCAGTACCCAGAGTGGGTTCGGATACGAGCAGTACTTC. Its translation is CASSTQSGFGYEQYF.

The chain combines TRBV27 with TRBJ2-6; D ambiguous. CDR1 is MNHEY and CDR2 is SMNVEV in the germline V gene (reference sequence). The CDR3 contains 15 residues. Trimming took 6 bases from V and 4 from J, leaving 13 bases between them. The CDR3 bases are TGTGCCAGCAGGCCGACCAATGCCGGGGCCAACGTCCTGACTTTC. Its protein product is CASRPTNAGANVLTF.

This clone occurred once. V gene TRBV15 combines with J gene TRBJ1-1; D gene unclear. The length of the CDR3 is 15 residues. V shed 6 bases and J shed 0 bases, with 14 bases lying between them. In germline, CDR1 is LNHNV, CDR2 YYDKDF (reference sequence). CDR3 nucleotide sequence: TGTGCCACCAGGAGGGCAGATTCCATGAACACTGAAGCTTTCTTT. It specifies CATRRADSMNTEAFF.

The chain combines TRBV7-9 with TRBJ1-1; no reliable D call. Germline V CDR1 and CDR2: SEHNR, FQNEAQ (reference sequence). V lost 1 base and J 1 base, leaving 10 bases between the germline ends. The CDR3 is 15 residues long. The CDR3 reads CASSLEGTGNTEAFF. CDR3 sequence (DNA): TGTGCCAGCAGCTTAGAAGGCACGGGGAACACTGAAGCTTTCTTT.

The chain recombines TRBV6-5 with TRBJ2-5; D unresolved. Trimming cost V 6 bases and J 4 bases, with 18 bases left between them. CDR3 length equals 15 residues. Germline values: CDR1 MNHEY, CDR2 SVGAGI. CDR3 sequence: CASSYTASLGETQYF. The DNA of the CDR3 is TGTGCCAGCAGCTACACAGCCTCACTCGGAGAGACCCAGTACTTC.